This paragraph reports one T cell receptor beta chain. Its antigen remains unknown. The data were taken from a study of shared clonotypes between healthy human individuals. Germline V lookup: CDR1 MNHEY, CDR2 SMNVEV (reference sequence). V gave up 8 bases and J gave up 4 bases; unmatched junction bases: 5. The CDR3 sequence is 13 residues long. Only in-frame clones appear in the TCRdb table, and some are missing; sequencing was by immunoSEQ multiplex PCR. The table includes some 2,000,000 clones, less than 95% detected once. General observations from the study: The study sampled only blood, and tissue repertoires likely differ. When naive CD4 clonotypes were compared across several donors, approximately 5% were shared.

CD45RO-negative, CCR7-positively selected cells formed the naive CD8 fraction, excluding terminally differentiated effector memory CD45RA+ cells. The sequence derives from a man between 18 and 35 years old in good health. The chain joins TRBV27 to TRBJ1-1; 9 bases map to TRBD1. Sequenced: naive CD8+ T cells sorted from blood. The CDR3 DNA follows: TGTGCCAGCGGAACAGGGGGCCTCACTGAAGCTTTCTTT. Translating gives CASGTGGLTEAFF.